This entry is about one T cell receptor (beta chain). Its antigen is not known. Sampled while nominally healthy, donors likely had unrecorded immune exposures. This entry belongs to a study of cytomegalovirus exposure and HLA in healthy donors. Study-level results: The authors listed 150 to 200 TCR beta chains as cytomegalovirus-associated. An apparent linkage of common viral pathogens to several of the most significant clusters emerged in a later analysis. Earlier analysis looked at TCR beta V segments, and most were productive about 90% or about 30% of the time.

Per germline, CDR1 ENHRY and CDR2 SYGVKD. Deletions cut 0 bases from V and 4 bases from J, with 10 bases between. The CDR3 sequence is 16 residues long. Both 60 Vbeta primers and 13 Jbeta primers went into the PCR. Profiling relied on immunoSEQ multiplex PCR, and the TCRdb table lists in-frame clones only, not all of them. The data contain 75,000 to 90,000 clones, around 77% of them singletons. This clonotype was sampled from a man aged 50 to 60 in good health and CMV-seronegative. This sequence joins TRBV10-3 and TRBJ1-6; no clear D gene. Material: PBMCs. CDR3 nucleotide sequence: TGTGCCATCAGTGAGTCCTTCGCGAGTTATAATTCACCCCTCCACTTT. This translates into CAISESFASYNSPLHF.